This section outlines one TCR beta chain sequence together with its context. What antigen it recognizes has not been identified. One base away there is no much larger clone; base qualities are not given. Library generation was performed with the immunoSEQ multiplex PCR assay. For the multiplex PCR, a mixture combining 60 forward primers for TCR Vbeta segments and 13 reverse primers for TCR Jbeta segments was used. The CDR3 region of rearranged TCR beta genes was amplified from genomic DNA with a multiplex PCR assay. Amplified TCR beta libraries were sequenced as 87-base-pair reads on the Illumina HiSeq System. As for the original processing: A later analysis counted some 80 million unique TCR beta chains across the 550 to 700 repertoires, and 10 million to 12 million of these chains were shared by at least two donors. A nearest-neighbor algorithm error-corrected the raw reads and collapsed the reads into unique sequences, merging closely related sequences to remove PCR and sequencing errors. Alignment of CDR3 sequences to IMGT reference sequences was used to assign V, D and J gene segments. For a sequence to be retained, a match of at least six nucleotides was required to both a V gene segment and a J gene segment. Rearrangements were called productive when the CDR3 lacked stop codons and stayed in frame with V and J; all others were non-productive. Following IMGT convention, CDR3 was defined as the stretch from the second conserved V-encoded cysteine up to the conserved J-encoded phenylalanine. In an earlier analysis of 587 of the donors, sequences lacking an unambiguous match to a single V gene segment were excluded. An earlier analysis of over 450 of the donors classified V segments as functional when productive rearrangements were above 56.7% and as segregating when the standard deviation between donors was above 5%. A statistical classification framework was built to diagnose cytomegalovirus status from the catalog of TCR beta chain sequences. In a later analysis, V and J genes were assigned by comparing TCR nucleotide sequences against IMGT/GENE-DB human TR gene sequences. In a later analysis, CDR3 sequences and most-parsimonious VDJ recombination scenarios were assigned using the TCRdist pipeline. A later analysis defined each TCR beta chain by its CDR3 amino acid sequence plus V-gene family, and excluded reads lacking a unique V-gene family. To address suspected cross-contamination and a sequencing artifact, a later analysis removed 592 highly shared, low-generation-probability nucleotide sequences. A later analysis calculated a clonal expansion index for each public chain from normalized within-repertoire ranks of inferred template counts. In a later analysis, generation probabilities were computed with a VDJ recombination model fitted to out-of-frame rearrangements, and the resulting probabilities were checked against IGoR. In a later analysis, TCR-TCR, TCR-HLA and TCR-CMV co-occurrence was scored with hypergeometric tests, and a repertoire-size bias correction was applied to TCR pairs. In a later analysis, false discovery rates were estimated by permuting HLA or CMV assignments 20 times. In a later analysis, co-occurring TCRs were grouped using DBSCAN, and TCRdist sequence similarity was added for clustering within HLA-allele-positive subsets. Co-occurrence clustering excluded repertoires with fewer than 30,000 or more than 120,000 public chains, plus five with anomalous nucleotide sharing. TCRdb stores this immuneACCESS table with in-frame sequences only. Part of the clones is absent; in the studies checked, under half of the shortfall reflects unresolved V genes, and no reason is known for the rest. Clonal size and the V and J genes are those of that table, whereas D and trimming came from the DNA. This sample lists some 130,000 clones; roughly four fifths were detected once. Approximately 7.8% of the sample lies in the top ten.

The data derive from a study of cytomegalovirus exposure and HLA in healthy donors listed by TCRdb under 2017. For the wider study: An earlier analysis of roughly 500 of the donors reported under 300 Gb of sequence data and 117 million unique TCR beta sequences obtained from around 170 million T cells. HLA typing covered class I and class II loci at four-digit resolution. The study aimed to test whether signatures of past pathogen exposure could be identified by cataloging public T cell receptors. Using immunosequencing, the study profiled T cell repertoires from 666 subjects and related those repertoires to cytomegalovirus serostatus. The number of typed donors differed by locus: about 629-630 for A, B, C, DRB1 and DQB1; 500 to 550 for DQA1; some 610 for DPA1; and about 450 for DPB1. To study patterns of TCR occurrence, a later analysis re-analyzed previously published TCR beta repertoires from 650 to 750 donors and added high-resolution HLA genotyping. Among the roughly 400 genotyped donors, approximately 82% belonged to the genetic ancestry cluster associated with self-reported Caucasian donors. An earlier analysis of fewer than 750 of the donors used high-throughput TCR beta sequencing to judge whether each TCR beta V gene segment behaved as functional or pseudogenic. Rather than using new phenotypic data, the later analysis identified candidate immune exposures from TCR beta sequences and from how often those sequences occurred across donors. Donor age, sex, ethnicity and CMV serostatus were compiled alongside the repertoire data. A later genetic analysis took genome-wide SNP genotypes for about 60% of the roughly 670 donors and used that subset as a discovery cohort. Among several hundred genotyped donors of the cohort, an average of approximately 220,000 unique TCR beta nucleotide sequences was sequenced per donor, of which 15% to 20% were non-productive. High-throughput TCR immunosequencing, statistical association of individual TCRs with disease status, and machine learning were combined to predict cytomegalovirus infection status. An early release covering about 600 HLA-typed donors comprised about 290 gigabases of sequencing data and around 86 million unique TCR sequences. Besides the first cohort of some 670 subjects, a separate validation cohort made up of over 100 different subjects was used. Because of strong linkage in the cohort, 5 or 6 DR-DQ haplotypes were treated as single units for association and clustering. All discovery cohort repertoires had been generated using a single sequencing platform. The research as a whole found: Roughly uniform sequencing depth across donors was assumed in presence/absence analyses, although this assumption may not hold. This cohort had only TCR beta chains sequenced, and the lack of alpha or paired-chain data limited which features could be detected. It was suggested by the authors that the approach could potentially be generalized to other disease states and immunological phenotypes. According to a later analysis, most CMV-associated TCR beta chains appeared to be HLA-restricted, and the HLA associations seemed to be driven largely by CMV exposure. In both the original and validation cohorts, the classifier was reported to diagnose cytomegalovirus status with high specificity and sensitivity. A few of the identified cytomegalovirus-associated TCR beta chains were confirmed in vitro to be specific for cytomegalovirus antigens. In a later analysis, 16,951 TCR beta sequences were associated with specific HLA alleles at a false discovery rate of 0.05. According to a later genetic analysis, donors in an Asian-associated ancestry cluster had fewer N-insertions in productive TCRs than the approximately 650-donor mean. HLA typing was unavailable for some donors at each locus, so association tests used only the typed subset. In the study, 164 TCR beta chains were listed as associated with cytomegalovirus. In an earlier analysis of about 600 of the donors, most TCR beta V segments appeared in productive rearrangements about 90% or about 30% of the time, broadly matching IMGT annotations. In a later genetic analysis, a missense DCLRE1C variant was associated with V-gene and J-gene trimming of TCR beta chains, and the association was replicated in an independent cohort. In a later analysis, TCR association rates were found to vary across HLA loci, with the most associated TCRs seen for DRB1 alleles and the fewest for HLA-C alleles. According to a later analysis, parvovirus B19, influenza, CMV and Epstein-Barr virus appeared linked to several top co-occurrence clusters. A cluster of highly shared sequence variants was judged likely to be a technical artifact of the sequencing pipeline. When HLA alleles, especially DR and DQ, strongly co-occurred, TCR associations were difficult to assign to individual alleles. Immune exposure information for the cohort was limited to CMV serostatus. A further reported finding was that TCR beta sequences accurately predicted the HLA-A and HLA-B alleles for most subjects in the first cohort. Compared with equally common non-associated chains, HLA-associated TCR beta chains in a later analysis were more clonally expanded and had lower generation probabilities. The earlier analysis of some 560 of the donors excluded about 16 rarely observed V segments, including chromosome 9 orphons, because counts were too low. Correlated functional status among segregating V segments might be attributable to linkage disequilibrium, but an unknown experimental factor could not be ruled out. Most TCR sequences were observed very rarely across donors, whereas some public TCRs were present in many individuals.

In total, roughly 670 healthy bone marrow donors made up the cohort. At the time of sampling, all cohort members were nominally healthy, though unrecorded immune exposures were likely present. The donor tested CMV seronegative, placing the donor among the approximately 360 seronegative members of the cohort. Every donor gave a peripheral blood sample, and the peripheral blood mononuclear cells from that sample were used for TCR beta sequencing. Genomic DNA was extracted from the blood cell samples with the Qiagen DNeasy Blood Extraction Kit. This receptor was obtained from a male donor in good health and CMV-seronegative. The sample comprised PBMCs.

The DNA reads as follows: TGTGCCAGCAGCCCGATGAGGGGGAAGGGTGGCTACACCTTC. The encoded protein is CASSPMRGKGGYTF. The sequence is built from TRBV7-2 and TRBJ1-2; the D region possibly corresponds to TRBD1 (6 bases align). The CDR3 spans 14 residues, from the cysteine through the phenylalanine. CDR3 DNA is the only sequence kept; it has 42 bases, read in frame from the first base. Trimming at the junction amounts to 5 bases on V and 7 bases on J, and the germline ends lie 17 bases apart. Looking up the germline V gene yields CDR1 SGHTA and CDR2 FQGNSA.